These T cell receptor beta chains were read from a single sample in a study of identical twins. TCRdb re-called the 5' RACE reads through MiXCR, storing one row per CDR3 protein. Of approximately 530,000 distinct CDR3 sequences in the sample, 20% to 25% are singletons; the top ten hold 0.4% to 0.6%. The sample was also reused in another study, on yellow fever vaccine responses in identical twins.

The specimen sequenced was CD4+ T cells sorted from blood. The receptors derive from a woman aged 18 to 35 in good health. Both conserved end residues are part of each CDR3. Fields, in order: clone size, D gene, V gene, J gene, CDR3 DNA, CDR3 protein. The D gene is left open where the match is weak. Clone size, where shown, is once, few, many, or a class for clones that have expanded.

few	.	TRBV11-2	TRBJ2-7	TGTGCCAGCAGCTTATCCGACAGCCTTAGGGGCGAGCAGTACTTC	CASSLSDSLRGEQYF
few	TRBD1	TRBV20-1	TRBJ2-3	TGCAGTGCTAGAGAGAGCCGGGACAGGAACACAGATACGCAGTATTTT	CSARESRDRNTDTQYF
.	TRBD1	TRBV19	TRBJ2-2	TGTGCCAGCGGGACAGGGGCAAAGGCGGGGCTGTTTTTT	CASGTGAKAGLFF
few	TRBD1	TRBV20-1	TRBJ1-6	TGCAGTGCGCCGCACAGGGGATGGGATTATAATTCACCCCTCCACTTT	CSAPHRGWDYNSPLHF
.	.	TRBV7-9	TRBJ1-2	TGTGCCAGCAGCTTGCGGACAGACGCCTCTAACTATGGCTACACCTTC	CASSLRTDASNYGYTF
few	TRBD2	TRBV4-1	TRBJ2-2	TGCGCCAGCAGCACCCAAGCGGGGTCGAACACCGGGGAGCTGTTTTTT	CASSTQAGSNTGELFF
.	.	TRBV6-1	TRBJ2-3	TGTGCCAGCAGCTGGACGGGGGGCACAGATACGCAGTATTTT	CASSWTGGTDTQYF
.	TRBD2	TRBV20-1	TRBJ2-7	TGCTGTGCTAGAGTCAAGGATCAGACTAGCGGTCCTCGTGAGCAGTACTTC	CCARVKDQTSGPREQYF
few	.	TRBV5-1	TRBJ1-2	TGCGCCAGCAACCGAGGGGGGCAGGGAGGCTACACCTTC	CASNRGGQGGYTF
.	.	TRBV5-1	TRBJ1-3	TGCGCCAGCAGCCCTGGACGGTTACTCGACTCTGGAAACACCATATATTTT	CASSPGRLLDSGNTIYF
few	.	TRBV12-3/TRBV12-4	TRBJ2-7	TGTGCCAGCAGTTTGGGGCAGCCGGGAGACGAGCAGTACTTC	CASSLGQPGDEQYF
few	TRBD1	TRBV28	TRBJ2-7	TGTGCCAGCATCCCGGGACAGGGACCCTACGAGCAGTACTTC	CASIPGQGPYEQYF
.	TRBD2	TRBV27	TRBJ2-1	TGTGCCAGCAGTCTCTCACTAGCGGGGGGGCCGTTCAATGAGCAGTTCTTC	CASSLSLAGGPFNEQFF
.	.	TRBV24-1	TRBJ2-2	TGTGCCACCAGTGACTACAGGATAACCGGGGAGCTGTTTTTT	CATSDYRITGELFF
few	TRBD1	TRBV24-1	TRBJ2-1	TGTGCCACCAGTGATTCCGGACAGGTGCGTCGGCAGGTTGAGCAGTTCTTC	CATSDSGQVRRQVEQFF
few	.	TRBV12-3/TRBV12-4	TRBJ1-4	TGTGCCAGCAGTTCCAGGGTTTTGGGGGATGAAAAACTGTTTTTT	CASSSRVLGDEKLFF
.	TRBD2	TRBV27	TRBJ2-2	TGTGCCAGCAGTTTATATACAGGACTAGCTCGGAACACCGGGGAGCTGTTTTTT	CASSLYTGLARNTGELFF
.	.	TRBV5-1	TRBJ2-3	TGCGCCAGCAGCTGGGACTCCGACCTGGATACGCAGTATTTT	CASSWDSDLDTQYF
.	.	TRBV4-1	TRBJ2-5	TGCGCCAGCAGCCAAGGGACTATAAAAGAGACCCAGTACTTC	CASSQGTIKETQYF
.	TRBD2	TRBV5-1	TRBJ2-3	TGCGCCAGCAGCTCCAAAACGACTAGCAGCCTCACAGATACGCAGTATTTT	CASSSKTTSSLTDTQYF
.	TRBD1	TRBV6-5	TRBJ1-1	TGTGCCAGCAGTTACCCCCTGACAGGGAGGGGCACTGAAGCTTTCTTT	CASSYPLTGRGTEAFF
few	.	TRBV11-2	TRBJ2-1	TGTGCCAGCAGCTTTCCCCAAGTTAGCACTAGCCGACCCTACAATGAGCAGTTCTTC	CASSFPQVSTSRPYNEQFF
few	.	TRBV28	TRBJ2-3	TGTGCCAGCAGTTTTCTCCGGGATACGCAGTATTTT	CASSFLRDTQYF
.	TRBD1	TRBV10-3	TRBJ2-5	TGTGCCACCTGGACAGGGGCAGAGACCCAGTACTTC	CATWTGAETQYF
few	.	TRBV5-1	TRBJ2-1	TGCGCCAGCAGTCCCCCAAGACTTGTCGATGAGCAGTTCTTC	CASSPPRLVDEQFF
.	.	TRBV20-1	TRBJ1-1	TGCAGTGCTTCGTCGACAGGCAACACTGAAGCTTTCTTT	CSASSTGNTEAFF
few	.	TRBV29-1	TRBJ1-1	TGCAGCGTTGCAGGGTCGCTCAAGAACACTGAAGCTTTCTTT	CSVAGSLKNTEAFF
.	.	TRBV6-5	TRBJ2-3	TGTGCCAGCAGTTACTCCACTAGCCCAAGCACAGATACGCAGTATTTT	CASSYSTSPSTDTQYF
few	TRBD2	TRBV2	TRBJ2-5	TGTGCCAGCAGTGAAGGGGGACTAGCGCTAGAGACCCAGTACTTC	CASSEGGLALETQYF
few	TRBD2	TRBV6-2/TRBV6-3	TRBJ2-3	TGTGCCAGCAGTTACATACCCCCCCGCCGCGGGACTAGCGGGGGAAGGACAGATACGCAGTATTTT	CASSYIPPRRGTSGGRTDTQYF
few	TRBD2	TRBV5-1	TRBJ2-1	TGCGCCAGCAGCTTCGGGACTAGCGGGAGCGGCGGGAATGAGCAGTTCTTC	CASSFGTSGSGGNEQFF
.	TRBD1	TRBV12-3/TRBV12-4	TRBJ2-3	TGTGCCAGCACCTCACAGGGGGGATCTAGCACAGATACGCAGTATTTT	CASTSQGGSSTDTQYF
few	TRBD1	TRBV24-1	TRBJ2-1	TGTGCCACCAGTGATCTCTACGGACAGGGAGGCTTCAATGAGCAGTTCTTC	CATSDLYGQGGFNEQFF
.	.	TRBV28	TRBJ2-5	TGTGCCAGCAGTCAACCCGCCCGGGCGATCCAAGAGACCCAGTACTTC	CASSQPARAIQETQYF
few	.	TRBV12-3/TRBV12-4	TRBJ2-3	TGTGCCAGCAGTTTTGCGCTAGATACGCAGTATTTT	CASSFALDTQYF
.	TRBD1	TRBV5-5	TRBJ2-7	TGTGCCAGCAGCTTTATCCCGGCGGACAGGGCGCCCGAGCAGTACTTC	CASSFIPADRAPEQYF
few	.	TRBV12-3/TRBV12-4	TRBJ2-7	TGTGCCAGCAGTTCGAAGGGTTACAGTACCGAGCAGTACTTC	CASSSKGYSTEQYF
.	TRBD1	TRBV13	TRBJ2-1	TGTGCCAGCAGCCCGGACAGGGAGTTGAATGAGCAGTTCTTC	CASSPDRELNEQFF
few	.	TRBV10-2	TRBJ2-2	TGCGCCAGCAGACCGGGCAGGGGAGGGACCGGGGAGCTGTTTTTT	CASRPGRGGTGELFF
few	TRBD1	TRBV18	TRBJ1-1	TGTGCCAGCTCCAGGGACAGGGGCGACACTGAAGCTTTCTTT	CASSRDRGDTEAFF
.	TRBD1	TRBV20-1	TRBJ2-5	TGCAGTGCTAGTCCCGGGACAGGGACTGCGGAGACCCAGTACTTC	CSASPGTGTAETQYF
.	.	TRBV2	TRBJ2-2	TGTGCCAGCATGGAACTCGCAAACACCGGGGAGCTGTTTTTT	CASMELANTGELFF
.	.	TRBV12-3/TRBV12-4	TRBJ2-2	TGTGCCAGCAGTTTACAGAGTCCAAACACCGGGGAGCTGTTTTTT	CASSLQSPNTGELFF
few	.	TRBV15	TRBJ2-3	TGTGCCACCAGCAGAGGCCCAGGGGGGCGGACAGATACGCAGTATTTT	CATSRGPGGRTDTQYF
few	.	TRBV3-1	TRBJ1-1	TGTGCCAGCAGGCGGGGGGATAACGTCCAAGCTTTCTTT	CASRRGDNVQAFF
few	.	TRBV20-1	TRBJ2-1	TGCAGTGCTAGAGTTTACGGCTCCCTCTACAATGAGCAGTTCTTC	CSARVYGSLYNEQFF
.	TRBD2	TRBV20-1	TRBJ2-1	TGCAGTGCTACGGGACTAGCGGGCTCCTACAATGAGCAGTTCTTC	CSATGLAGSYNEQFF
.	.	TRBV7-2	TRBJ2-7	TGTGCCAGCAGCTTAGCCACCTACGAGCAGTACTTC	CASSLATYEQYF